The sequence of this TCR beta chain was determined in a study of PD-1 blockade in mismatch repair-deficient tumors. Study context: Patients had approximately 11 mismatch repair-deficient cancer types, all previously treated and progressing.

Produced via immunoSEQ multiplex PCR; TCRdb's table is partial and in-frame only. The table records 15,000 or so clones, 84% of them present only once. General study points: Rapid post-treatment expansion, then contraction, generally preceding radiologic response, marked tumor-resident clones.

PCR or immunohistochemistry showed mismatch repair deficiency in every enrolled patient. On this clone itself: Its antigen is undetermined.

This CDR3 is 18 amino acids long. Per germline, CDR1 LNHNV and CDR2 YYDKDF (reference sequence). The V segment lost 3 bases and the J segment 4 bases; nucleotides outside the gene matches: 12. This TCR was recovered from an adult with mismatch repair-deficient cancer. The rearrangement uses TRBV15 and TRBJ1-5; 10 positions match TRBD1. The source material was PBMCs, sampled 4 weeks after starting pembrolizumab. The CDR3 DNA reads as TGTGCCACCAGCAGTGGGACAGGGGCAATAAGGAGAAATCAGCCCCAGCATTTT. Translation: CATSSGTGAIRRNQPQHF.